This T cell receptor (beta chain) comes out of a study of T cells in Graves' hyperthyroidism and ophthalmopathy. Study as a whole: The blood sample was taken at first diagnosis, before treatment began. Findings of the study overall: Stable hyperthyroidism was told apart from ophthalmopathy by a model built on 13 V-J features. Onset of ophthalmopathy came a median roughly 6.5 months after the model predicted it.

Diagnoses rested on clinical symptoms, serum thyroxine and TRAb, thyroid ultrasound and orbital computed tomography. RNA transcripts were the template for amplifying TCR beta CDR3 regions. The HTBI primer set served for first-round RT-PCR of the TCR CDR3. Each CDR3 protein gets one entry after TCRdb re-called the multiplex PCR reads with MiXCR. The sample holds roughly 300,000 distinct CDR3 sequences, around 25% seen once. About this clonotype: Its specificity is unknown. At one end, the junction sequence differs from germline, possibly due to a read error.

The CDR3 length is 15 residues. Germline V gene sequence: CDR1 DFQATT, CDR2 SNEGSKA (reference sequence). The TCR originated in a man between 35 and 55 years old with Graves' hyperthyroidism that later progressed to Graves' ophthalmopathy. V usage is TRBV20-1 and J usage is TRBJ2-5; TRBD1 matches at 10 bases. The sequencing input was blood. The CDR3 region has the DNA TGTAGTGCTAGAGATTCCGGGACAGGGGAAGAGACCCAGTACTTC. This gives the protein CSARDSGTGEETQYF.